These 31 T cell receptor beta chains came from one sample sequenced in a study of cytomegalovirus exposure and HLA in healthy donors. The study ran its PCR with 60 Vbeta and 13 Jbeta primers. Repertoires were generated with immunoSEQ multiplex PCR, while TCRdb's copy carries only in-frame clones and drops some. The clone table shows 150,000 to 200,000 clones, with the ten largest holding roughly 6.7%. Sequencing was carried out using PBMCs. The receptors originated from a man younger than 40 in good health and CMV-seronegative.

The chain joins TRBV9 to TRBJ2-2; D remains unclear. Trimming cost V 6 bases and J 4 bases, with 22 bases left between them. Germline V gene sequence: CDR1 SGDLS, CDR2 YYNGEE. The CDR3 totals 17 residues. The CDR3 nucleotides are TGTGCCAGCAATGCTATCGGTCGCCCAACCTCCACCGGGGAGCTGTTTTTT. It specifies CASNAIGRPTSTGELFF.

As regards this clone: This sample also contains other DNA sequences that code for the same CDR3. The rearrangement links TRBV7-3 to TRBJ1-5; 8 bases match TRBD1. Germline CDR1 is SGHTA and CDR2 is FQGTGA. The junction had 7 bases not matched to a gene; V was cut back by 6 bases and J by 0 bases. This CDR3 spans 16 amino acids. The DNA for the CDR3 is TGTGCCAGCAGTTTGGACAGGGAATATAGCAATCAGCCCCAGCATTTT. Translating it yields CASSLDREYSNQPQHF.

The V and J genes are TRBV6-6 and TRBJ1-1; D perhaps matches TRBD1 (5 bases). The CDR3 totals 11 residues. Germline CDR1 MNHNY, CDR2 SVGAGI (reference sequence). The germline V and J ends were trimmed by 3 bases and 7 bases, with 6 bases remaining between them. The CDR3 region is CASSYQGEAFF. DNA of the CDR3: TGTGCCAGCAGTTATCAGGGTGAAGCTTTCTTT.

The chain carries TRBV7-2 and TRBJ2-7; no clear D. The CDR3 has 11 amino acids. Germline CDR1 SGHTA, CDR2 FQGNSA. V was clipped by 4 bases and J by 3 bases, with 4 bases between them. In DNA form, the CDR3 reads TGTGCCAGCAGCTATCGCTACGAGCAGTACTTC. Amino acids: CASSYRYEQYF.

The V and J genes are TRBV5-1 and TRBJ2-1, with 7 bases aligning to TRBD2. CDR3 length equals 15 residues. The ends lost 1 base at V and 7 bases at J; junction bases unmatched: 8. The germline V gene encodes CDR1 SGHRS and CDR2 YFSETQ. The CDR3 reads CASSLIREARNEQFF. The CDR3 region has the DNA TGCGCCAGCAGCTTGATCCGGGAGGCTCGGAATGAGCAGTTCTTC.

The rearrangement uses TRBV27 and TRBJ2-3, with TRBD2 identical over 14 bases. The CDR3 covers 17 residues. V lost 5 bases and J lost 2; bases outside the gene matches: 6. CDR1 is MNHEY and CDR2 is SMNVEV in the germline V gene (reference sequence). CDR3 sequence reads: CASSGTSGSDYTDTQYF. The CDR3 DNA reads TGTGCCAGCAGTGGGACTAGCGGGAGCGACTACACAGATACGCAGTATTTT.

CDR3 bases: TGTGCCAGCAGCCAAGTGTTAGCGGGGGGGGGTGGTACAGATACGCAGTATTTT. Protein sequence: CASSQVLAGGGGTDTQYF. The chain carries TRBV4-2 and TRBJ2-3, with 11 nucleotides matching TRBD2. This CDR3 region has 18 residues. Per the germline V gene, CDR1 is LGHNA and CDR2 is YNFKEQ. Unmatched junction bases numbered 9, after V lost 1 base and J lost 3 bases.

The rearrangement links TRBV10-1 to TRBJ1-4; D remains ambiguous. V gave up 0 bases and J gave up 7 bases, with 12 bases separating them. This CDR3 comprises 15 residues. Germline CDR1 is WNHNN and CDR2 is SYGVQD (reference sequence). The CDR3 DNA reads TGCGCCAGCAGTGAGTCCGCAGGTATTGGTGAAAAACTGTTTTTT. It is translated as CASSESAGIGEKLFF.

The V gene is TRBV19, the J gene TRBJ2-7; TRBD1 aligns across 7 bases. The J segment lost 2 bases and the V segment lost 5 bases, leaving 6 bases of the junction unmatched. In germline, CDR1 is LNHDA, CDR2 SQIVND (reference sequence). The CDR3 spans 14 residues. The DNA for the CDR3 is TGTGCCAGTAGTCCCGGGACAGCGACCTACGAGCAGTACTTC. It is translated as CASSPGTATYEQYF. The whole variable domain, remainder taken from reference TRBV19 and TRBJ2-7, is DGGITQSPKYLFRKEGQNVTLSCEQNLNHDAMYWYRQDPGQGLRLIYYSQIVNDFQKGDIAEGYSVSREKKESFPLTVTSAQKNPTAFYLCASSPGTATYEQYFGPGTRLTVT.

The genes are TRBV28 and TRBJ2-7, with a tentative D call TRBD2 (6 bases). V was cut by 6 bases and J by 4 bases, with 16 bases left in between. Germline-derived CDR1 and CDR2 are MDHEN and SYDVKM. This CDR3 contains 14 residues. CDR3 in DNA: TGTGCCAGCAGGCCTGGGGGGAGCAGTTACGAGCAGTACTTC. Translation: CASRPGGSSYEQYF.

The V call is TRBV19, the J call TRBJ2-7; 8 bases agree with TRBD2. V trimming: 10 bases; J trimming: 0 bases; junction bases outside the gene matches: 8. The CDR3 has 14 amino acids. Germline CDR1 reads LNHDA; CDR2 reads SQIVND (reference sequence). Here the CDR3 reads CATHGGGDSYEQYF. CDR3 bases: TGTGCCACCCACGGGGGGGGCGACTCCTACGAGCAGTACTTC.

This chain links TRBV11-2 with TRBJ1-1; D unclear. The length of the CDR3 is 18 residues. Germline loops: CDR1 SGHAT, CDR2 FQNNGV. Trimming stripped 5 bases from V and 1 base from J, with 23 bases between. The chain's CDR3 is CASSNSSGRRAANTEAFF. The CDR3 DNA follows: TGTGCCAGCAGCAATTCTTCAGGCCGGCGGGCAGCGAACACTGAAGCTTTCTTT.

This chain links TRBV21-1 with TRBJ2-7; the DNA was not used to check the table's D call, TRBD1. TRBV21-1 is shown as a pseudogene. CDR3 size: 16 residues. The CDR3 bases are TGTGCCAGCAGCAGCCGGACCGGGACAGAAGCCTACGAGCAGTACTTC. As protein: CASSSRTGTEAYEQYF.

CDR3 protein: CASSLALAGGSTDTQYF. The CDR3 bases are TGCGCCAGCAGCTTAGCTCTAGCGGGAGGATCCACAGATACGCAGTATTTT. The chain joins TRBV5-1 to TRBJ2-3; 11 bases agree with TRBD2. Germline values: CDR1 SGHRS, CDR2 YFSETQ. CDR3 length equals 17 residues. Trimming at V came to 2 bases and at J to 2 bases, leaving 7 bases not matched to a gene.

The CDR3: CASSLGAGGYEQYF. The DNA of the CDR3 is TGTGCCAGCAGCTTGGGAGCGGGGGGTTACGAGCAGTACTTC. The J gene is TRBJ2-7, the V gene TRBV5-4; 9 bases fit TRBD2. This CDR3 spans 14 amino acids. J lost 4 bases, V lost 0 bases, and 2 bases had no gene match. Germline V gene lookup returns CDR1 SGHNT and CDR2 YYREEE (reference sequence).

V usage is TRBV25-1 and J usage is TRBJ2-7, with 9 bases identical to TRBD1. This CDR3 is 16 amino acids long. Germline trimming cut 3 bases from V and 2 bases from J; bases unmatched to any gene: 8. Germline V gene lookup returns CDR1 MGHDK and CDR2 SYGVNS. CDR3 sequence reads: CASSDPDRGGPYEQYF. The CDR3 coding sequence is TGTGCCAGCAGTGACCCAGACAGGGGGGGACCCTACGAGCAGTACTTC.

The J gene is TRBJ1-1, the V gene TRBV19; D remains unclear. CDR3 length: 12 residues. Germline lookup yields CDR1 LNHDA and CDR2 SQIVND (reference sequence). Trimming shortened V by 3 bases and J by 4 bases, and 6 bases separated the two germline ends. CDR3 coding DNA: TGTGCCAGTAGTATTGGGAGCACTGAAGCTTTCTTT. Amino acids: CASSIGSTEAFF.

The chain carries TRBV28 and TRBJ2-2; no definite D call. Looked up from germline, CDR1 is MDHEN and CDR2 is SYDVKM. CDR3 size: 14 residues. Trimming took 10 bases from V and 1 from J, leaving 13 bases between them. Written as DNA, the CDR3 is TGTGCCACCCCTCAGCCAGGGAACACCGGGGAGCTGTTTTTT. This gives the protein CATPQPGNTGELFF. Variable domain in full (rest from reference TRBV28 and TRBJ2-2): DVKVTQSSRYLVKRTGEKVFLECVQDMDHENMFWYRQDPGLGLRLIYFSYDVKMKEKGDIPEGYSVSREKKERFSLILESASTNQTSMYLCATPQPGNTGELFFGEGSRLTVL.

The V and J genes are TRBV5-1 and TRBJ2-7; 11 bases line up with TRBD1. This CDR3 has 15 amino acids. Losses at the gene ends were 6 bases for V and 4 bases for J; bases not matched to a gene: 9. CDR1 and CDR2 (germline): SGHRS, YFSETQ. In nucleotides, the CDR3 is TGCGCCAGCACCCCCCGGGGACAGGGGGGGTACGAGCAGTACTTC. Protein product: CASTPRGQGGYEQYF.

The rearrangement joins TRBV9 to TRBJ2-2; 13 nucleotides match TRBD2. J was trimmed by 4 bases and V by 2 bases; bases with no gene match: 8. The CDR3 length is 18 residues. Germline V CDR1 and CDR2: SGDLS, YYNGEE. This CDR3 reads CASSVPTSGRGITGELFF. The CDR3 nucleotides are TGTGCCAGCAGCGTCCCAACTAGCGGGAGGGGTATCACCGGGGAGCTGTTTTTT.

The gene calls are TRBV30 and TRBJ1-5; D unclear. The V end lost 1 base, the J end lost 0 bases, and 13 bases lay between the germline ends. The CDR3 totals 16 residues. Germline V gene lookup returns CDR1 GTSNPN and CDR2 SVGIG (reference sequence). The CDR3 loop reads CAWSAGGGYSNQPQHF. The CDR3 DNA reads as TGTGCCTGGAGTGCTGGAGGAGGATATAGCAATCAGCCCCAGCATTTT.

The rearrangement uses TRBV4-1 and TRBJ2-7; 11 nucleotides line up with TRBD1. This CDR3 region has 16 residues. Looked up from germline, CDR1 is MGHRA and CDR2 is YSYEKL. Germline trimming cut 0 bases from V and 7 bases from J; bases unmatched to any gene: 8. The CDR3 sequence: CASSQDKDRGRKEQYF. The CDR3 nucleotides read TGCGCCAGCAGCCAAGATAAGGACAGGGGGCGAAAAGAGCAGTACTTC.

The chain recombines TRBV18 with TRBJ1-2; the D gene is possibly TRBD1 (5 bases). CDR1 and CDR2 from the germline V gene are KGHSH and LQKENI. V lost 3 bases to trimming and J lost 4 bases, with 12 bases between them. This CDR3 is 14 amino acids long. The CDR3: CASSPPARAYGYTF. Here the CDR3 DNA reads TGTGCCAGCTCACCCCCGGCCAGGGCCTATGGCTACACCTTC.

The rearrangement joins TRBV5-4 to TRBJ2-1, with 11 bases aligning to TRBD1. Trimming removed 4 bases from V and 6 bases from J; junction bases left unmatched: 6. This CDR3 contains 15 residues. The germline CDR1 and CDR2 sequences are SGHNT and YYREEE (reference sequence). The CDR3 DNA sequence: TGTGCCAGCAGCCGCCGGGACAGGGGGGTCAATGAGCAGTTCTTC. As protein: CASSRRDRGVNEQFF.

The rearrangement uses TRBV7-9 and TRBJ2-5, with 13 nucleotides matching TRBD2. This CDR3 comprises 19 residues. Trimming at V came to 6 bases and at J to 2 bases, leaving 15 bases not matched to a gene. Germline CDR1 SEHNR, CDR2 FQNEAQ (reference sequence). The DNA for the CDR3 is TGTGCCAGCAGGGGGATAAACATCGGACTAGCGGGAGAACAAGAGACCCAGTACTTC. As protein: CASRGINIGLAGEQETQYF.

This sequence joins TRBV5-1 and TRBJ2-1, with 11 positions matching TRBD1. The V and J ends lost 3 bases and 7 bases, in that order; junction bases with no gene match: 6. CDR1 SGHRS and CDR2 YFSETQ come from the germline V gene. The CDR3 covers 15 residues. CDR3 amino acids: CASSSLGTGGNEQFF. In nucleotides, the CDR3 is TGCGCCAGCAGCTCCCTGGGGACAGGGGGGAATGAGCAGTTCTTC.

CDR3 in amino acids: CATSREGVARSSYEQYF. DNA for the CDR3: TGTGCCACCAGCAGAGAAGGGGTTGCGCGAAGCTCCTACGAGCAGTACTTC. The chain carries TRBV15 and TRBJ2-7, with D possibly matching TRBD1 (5 bases). CDR1 and CDR2 (germline): LNHNV, YYDKDF (reference sequence). The CDR3 sequence is 17 residues long. Trimming pared 0 bases from V and 0 bases from J, leaving 15 bases between.

This chain links TRBV2 with TRBJ1-5; possible D gene TRBD1, 5 bases. V shed 4 bases and J shed 7 bases, with 8 bases lying between them. The germline CDR1 and CDR2 sequences are SNHLY and FYNNEI. The CDR3 extends over 12 amino acids. As DNA, the CDR3 is TGTGCCAGCAGTGTGGGGCTCCAGCCCCAGCATTTT. Translated, it gives CASSVGLQPQHF. Drawing the rest from reference TRBV2 and TRBJ1-5, the complete variable domain is EPEVTQTPSHQVTQMGQEVILRCVPISNHLYFYWYRQILGQKVEFLVSFYNNEISEKSEIFDDQFSVERPDGSNFTLKIRSTKLEDSAMYFCASSVGLQPQHFGDGTRLSIL.

The genes are TRBV18 and TRBJ1-6; a weak D match, TRBD1 (5 bases). The CDR3 spans 14 residues. Germline CDR1 reads KGHSH; CDR2 reads LQKENI. The V end was cut by 2 bases, the J end by 5 bases, with 7 bases between. The CDR3, as DNA: TGTGCCAGCTCACCATTGACAGATAATTCACCCCTCCACTTT. Translated: CASSPLTDNSPLHF.

The rearrangement joins TRBV4-3 to TRBJ1-1, with 8 bases lining up with TRBD1. Germline loops: CDR1 LGHNA, CDR2 YSLEER. The junction had 4 bases not matched to a gene; V was cut back by 2 bases and J by 5 bases. The CDR3 consists of 14 residues. The CDR3: CASSQQGASTEAFF. In DNA form, the CDR3 reads TGCGCCAGCAGCCAACAGGGGGCGTCTACTGAAGCTTTCTTT.

In nucleotides, the CDR3 is TGTGCCAGCAGCTGGATAGGGGGCGCGCGGACGAACACCGGGGAGCTGTTTTTT. Protein sequence: CASSWIGGARTNTGELFF. This sequence joins TRBV2 and TRBJ2-2; 7 bases are shared with TRBD1. The CDR3 is made up of 18 amino acids. With V trimmed by 6 bases and J by 0 bases, 13 bases remained unmatched. Germline CDR1 reads SNHLY; CDR2 reads FYNNEI. Combining the CDR3 with reference TRBV2 and TRBJ2-2 gives the whole variable domain EPEVTQTPSHQVTQMGQEVILRCVPISNHLYFYWYRQILGQKVEFLVSFYNNEISEKSEIFDDQFSVERPDGSNFTLKIRSTKLEDSAMYFCASSWIGGARTNTGELFFGEGSRLTVL.